This TCR beta chain was profiled in a study of PD-1 blockade in classical Hodgkin lymphoma. Study-wide results and caveats: The study found that TCR diversity rose significantly by C4D1 in CD4+ but not CD8+ cells.

A note on this clone: Its antigen is still unknown.

The data were produced by immunoSEQ multiplex PCR, yet TCRdb's version contains in-frame clones alone and is incomplete. Of more than 85,000 clones listed, roughly 89% were seen once; the top ten hold around a fifth. The time point denotes: cycle 4 day 1 (C4D1), after five to seven weeks of nivolumab. Each patient relapsed following autologous stem cell transplantation, and prior brentuximab vedotin exposure differed. Classifying best responses yielded complete response, partial response or progressive disease. Sample: peripheral blood mononuclear cells (PBMCs), taken before the fourth cycle of nivolumab. This TCR was sampled from a human donor with classical Hodgkin lymphoma.

Here the CDR3 reads CASSSLAGEPTGELFF. The DNA for the CDR3 is TGTGCCAGCAGCTCCTTAGCGGGAGAGCCCACCGGGGAGCTGTTTTTT. The rearrangement joins TRBV7-9 to TRBJ2-2; 9 nucleotides align to TRBD2. V lost 4 bases, J lost 4 bases, and 7 bases stayed unmatched. The germline CDR1 and CDR2 sequences are SEHNR and FQNEAQ (reference sequence). This CDR3 contains 16 residues.